The 18 T cell receptor beta chains below come from one sample, sequenced in a study of CDR3 diversity in severe acne. TCRdb reprocessed the PCR reads via MiXCR and lists one record per CDR3 protein. The sample lists 100,000 or so distinct CDR3 sequences; under 60% were seen once. The sample consisted of blood. The origin of the receptors is a male donor with acne.

The chain uses TRBV6-5 and TRBJ2-7, with 8 bases that match TRBD2. The CDR3 spans 14 residues. The trim removed 5 bases at V and 2 bases at J, leaving 5 bases unmatched. Per germline, CDR1 MNHEY and CDR2 SVGAGI. CDR3 region: CASSAPGLAYEQYF. The CDR3 coding sequence is TGTGCCAGCAGTGCCCCGGGACTAGCCTACGAGCAGTACTTC.

The rearrangement uses TRBV19 and TRBJ2-5, with D unclear. V shed 0 bases and J shed 2 bases, with 13 bases lying between them. The germline V gene has CDR1 LNHDA and CDR2 SQIVND (reference sequence). The CDR3 covers 16 residues. CDR3 residues: CASSIERITEQETQYF. For the CDR3, the DNA is TGTGCCAGTAGTATAGAAAGGATTACAGAACAAGAGACCCAGTACTTC. Filled out from reference TRBV19 and TRBJ2-5, the complete variable domain reads DGGITQSPKYLFRKEGQNVTLSCEQNLNHDAMYWYRQDPGQGLRLIYYSQIVNDFQKGDIAEGYSVSREKKESFPLTVTSAQKNPTAFYLCASSIERITEQETQYFGPGTRLLVL.

The genes are TRBV5-4 and TRBJ2-3; no clear D gene. Trimming cost V 4 bases and J 2 bases, with 11 bases left between them. CDR1 SGHNT and CDR2 YYREEE come from the germline V gene (reference sequence). The length of the CDR3 is 14 residues. CDR3 sequence reads: CASSMGLNTDTQYF. The CDR3 DNA reads TGTGCCAGCAGCATGGGCCTTAACACAGATACGCAGTATTTT.

The chain carries TRBV12-3 or TRBV12-4 and TRBJ2-7, with D perhaps matching TRBD2 (6 bases). The CDR3 is 14 residues long. Trimming took 3 bases from V and 0 from J, leaving 9 bases between them. The CDR3 DNA sequence: TGTGCCAGCAGTTTGGGTAGCGGCTCCTACGAGCAGTACTTC. It is translated as CASSLGSGSYEQYF.

This clonotype is categorized as medium-sized (0.01 to 0.1%). The chain uses TRBV15 and TRBJ2-7; D not resolved. Germline V gives CDR1 LNHNV, CDR2 YYDKDF (reference sequence). CDR3 length equals 14 residues. Trimming took off 0 bases at V and 2 bases at J, with 8 bases between the two ends. CDR3 in amino acids: CATSRDYGTYEQYF. The CDR3 DNA sequence: TGTGCCACCAGCAGAGATTACGGAACCTACGAGCAGTACTTC.

The chain couples TRBV19 to TRBJ2-3; TRBD2 aligns across 13 bases. V trimming: 4 bases; J trimming: 4 bases; junction bases outside the gene matches: 5. Germline-derived CDR1 and CDR2 are LNHDA and SQIVND (reference sequence). There are 16 residues in the CDR3. The CDR3 DNA reads TGTGCCAGTAGTACCCGGACTAGCGGGAGTGCAGATACGCAGTATTTT. It encodes CASSTRTSGSADTQYF. Together with reference TRBV19 and TRBJ2-3, the CDR3 gives the full variable domain: DGGITQSPKYLFRKEGQNVTLSCEQNLNHDAMYWYRQDPGQGLRLIYYSQIVNDFQKGDIAEGYSVSREKKESFPLTVTSAQKNPTAFYLCASSTRTSGSADTQYFGPGTRLTVL.

V usage is TRBV27 and J usage is TRBJ2-1; 9 bases agree with TRBD1. CDR1 MNHEY and CDR2 SMNVEV come from the germline V gene (reference sequence). V was clipped by 5 bases and J by 8 bases; unmatched bases: 7. The CDR3 sequence is 14 residues long. The CDR3 here is CASSVPGQGYEQFF. The CDR3 coding sequence is TGTGCCAGCAGTGTACCGGGACAGGGCTATGAGCAGTTCTTC.

The gene calls are TRBV7-8 and TRBJ2-7, with D possibly called TRBD1 or TRBD2 (5 bases each). The CDR3 is 14 residues long. Trimming removed 7 bases from V and 4 bases from J, with 17 bases in between. Per germline, CDR1 SGHVS and CDR2 FQNEAQ. CDR3: CASTGTPAWYEQYF. CDR3 in DNA: TGTGCCAGCACTGGGACCCCTGCTTGGTACGAGCAGTACTTC.

This clonotype was seen at least ten times. The chain is built from TRBV2 and TRBJ2-3; 12 nucleotides line up with TRBD2. The junction had 3 bases not matched to a gene; V was cut back by 2 bases and J by 9 bases. Germline assignment: CDR1 SNHLY and CDR2 FYNNEI. The CDR3 extends over 14 amino acids. This CDR3 reads CASSERLAGGTQYF. CDR3 DNA: TGTGCCAGCAGTGAACGCCTAGCGGGGGGGACGCAGTATTTT.

This clonotype has only a few counts. The chain couples TRBV13 to TRBJ1-4; D is possibly TRBD1 (6 bases). The CDR3 contains 16 residues. The germline gives CDR1 PRHDT, CDR2 FYEKMQ (reference sequence). Deletions cut 5 bases from V and 3 bases from J, with 16 bases between. The CDR3: CASSGHLDRANEKLFF. For the CDR3, the DNA is TGTGCCAGCAGCGGCCACCTGGACAGAGCTAATGAAAAACTGTTTTTT.

This clonotype was seen a handful of times. The V and J genes are TRBV29-1 and TRBJ2-5; tentative D call: TRBD1 (5 bases). The CDR3 covers 14 residues. V lost 3 bases to trimming and J lost 1 base, with 12 bases between them. Germline V CDR1 and CDR2: SQVTM, ANQGSEA. CDR3: CSVDPPGIQETQYF. The CDR3 coding sequence is TGCAGCGTTGACCCGCCAGGGATCCAAGAGACCCAGTACTTC.

This clonotype was seen repeatedly, ten times or more. CDR3 nucleotides: TGTGCCAGCAGCTTGAGTTGGCGGGAGGTGTCCAATGAGCAGTTCTTC. Translation: CASSLSWREVSNEQFF. The chain combines TRBV5-4 with TRBJ2-1, with 8 bases aligning to TRBD2. V lost 1 base, J lost 6 bases, and 9 bases stayed unmatched. Germline CDR1 reads SGHNT; CDR2 reads YYREEE (reference sequence). The CDR3 totals 16 residues.

The chain recombines TRBV7-3 with TRBJ2-7; no clear D. Germline CDR1 is SGHTA and CDR2 is FQGTGA. Trimming cost V 5 bases and J 2 bases, with 10 bases left between them. The CDR3 consists of 13 residues. This CDR3 reads CASSADVTYEQYF. The CDR3 region has the DNA TGTGCCAGCAGCGCGGACGTAACCTACGAGCAGTACTTC.

This clonotype was seen just once. The rearrangement joins TRBV20-1 to TRBJ2-7; maybe TRBD1 (7 bases). The germline gives CDR1 DFQATT, CDR2 SNEGSKA (reference sequence). V was clipped by 0 bases and J by 5 bases, with 14 bases between them. The CDR3 consists of 14 residues. The DNA of the CDR3 is TGCAGTGCTAGAGAAGCAGGGGGGTTCGACGAGCAGTACTTC. This codes for CSAREAGGFDEQYF.

This chain connects TRBV20-1 to TRBJ1-6, with a weak D call TRBD1 (5 bases). Per the germline V gene, CDR1 is DFQATT and CDR2 is SNEGSKA (reference sequence). The CDR3 is 15 amino acids. The V end lost 5 bases, the J end lost 7 bases, and 18 bases lay between the germline ends. CDR3 bases: TGCAGTGCTTCAGGCAGGGCCCACTTAAATTCACCCCTCCACTTT. It encodes CSASGRAHLNSPLHF.

This rearrangement joins TRBV28 to TRBJ2-7, with D perhaps matching TRBD2 (5 bases). CDR1 is MDHEN and CDR2 is SYDVKM in the germline V gene. The V end lost 6 bases, the J end lost 3 bases, and 9 bases lay between the germline ends. The CDR3 contains 12 residues. The CDR3 coding sequence is TGTGCCAGCAGCCGCCGGGGCTACGAGCAGTACGTC. Protein: CASSRRGYEQYV.

The chain employs TRBV12-3 or TRBV12-4 and TRBJ2-5; TRBD1 matches at 7 bases. Losses at the gene ends were 8 bases for V and 5 bases for J; bases not matched to a gene: 5. The CDR3 has 12 amino acids. The CDR3 reads CASGRGGETQYF. The CDR3 DNA reads TGTGCCAGCGGTAGAGGGGGCGAGACCCAGTACTTC.

The chain employs TRBV6-6 and TRBJ2-2; possible D gene TRBD1, 5 bases. This CDR3 comprises 14 residues. Looked up from germline, CDR1 is MNHNY and CDR2 is SVGAGI (reference sequence). V was trimmed by 5 bases and J by 7 bases, leaving 14 bases between them. This chain's CDR3 is CASSERSQGGELFF. The CDR3 DNA reads TGTGCCAGCAGTGAAAGATCCCAGGGCGGGGAGCTGTTTTTT.